This record covers a single T cell receptor beta chain. Only in-frame clones appear in the TCRdb table, and some are missing; sequencing was by immunoSEQ multiplex PCR. This table has about 120,000 clones, more than 85% appearing once. The data stem from a study of control samples from healthy donors and cancer patients. The CDR3 spans 16 residues. CDR1 is SEHNR, CDR2 FQNEAQ, per germline (reference sequence). Trimming took 2 bases from V and 5 from J, leaving 18 bases between them. This TCR came from a man aged 25-40 years in good health. The gene calls are TRBV7-9 and TRBJ2-5; D perhaps matches TRBD2 (6 bases). Sequencing was performed on blood. The CDR3 DNA follows: TGTGCCAGCAGCTTAAGGGCGGGGCACCCAGGGGAGACCCAGTACTTC. Translation: CASSLRAGHPGETQYF. The entire variable domain, with the rest obtained from reference TRBV7-9 and TRBJ2-5, is as follows: DTGVSQNPRHKITKRGQNVTFRCDPISEHNRLYWYRQTLGQGPEFLTYFQNEAQLEKSRLLSDRFSAERPKGSFSTLEIQRTEQGDSAMYLCASSLRAGHPGETQYFGPGTRLLVL.